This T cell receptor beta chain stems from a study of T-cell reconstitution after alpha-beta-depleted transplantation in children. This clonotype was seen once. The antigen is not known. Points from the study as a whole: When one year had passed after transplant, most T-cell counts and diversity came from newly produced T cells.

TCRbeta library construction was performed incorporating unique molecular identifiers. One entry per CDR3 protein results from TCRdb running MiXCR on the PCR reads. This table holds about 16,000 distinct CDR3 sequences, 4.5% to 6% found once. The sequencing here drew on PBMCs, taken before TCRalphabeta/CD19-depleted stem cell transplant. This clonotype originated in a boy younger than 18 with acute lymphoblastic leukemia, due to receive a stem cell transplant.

CDR3 sequence (DNA): TGTGCCAGTAGTACAGCCCGGTCCGGGGAGCTGTTTTTT. This translates into CASSTARSGELFF. The V gene is TRBV19, the J gene TRBJ2-2; no clear D gene. CDR1 is LNHDA and CDR2 is SQIVND in the germline V gene (reference sequence). The germline V and J ends were trimmed by 4 bases and 6 bases, with 9 bases remaining between them. This CDR3 is 13 amino acids long.